The sequence of this T cell receptor (beta chain) was determined in a study of tumor T cells in aggressive B-cell lymphoma. CDR1 SGHKS and CDR2 YYEKEE come from the germline V gene (reference sequence). The CDR3 is 14 amino acids. With V trimmed by 0 bases and J by 4 bases, 4 bases remained unmatched. Data came from immunoSEQ multiplex PCR; TCRdb stores just in-frame clones and leaves some out. This table holds over 450 clones, approximately 88% found once. Sequencing used tumor tissue. The sequence came from an adult with diffuse large B cell lymphoma. The rearrangement links TRBV5-5 to TRBJ2-7; 7 bases are shared with TRBD1. CDR3 in amino acids: CASSLGTGRYEQYF. In DNA form, the CDR3 reads TGTGCCAGCAGCTTGGGGACAGGACGGTACGAGCAGTACTTC.